The 10 T cell receptor beta chains below were found in one sample sequenced in a study of blood T cell repertoires in COVID-19. Repertoires were generated with immunoSEQ multiplex PCR, while TCRdb's copy carries only in-frame clones and drops some. The repertoire includes roughly 230,000 clones, 80% to 85% of them detected once, and 4% to 5.5% sits in the top ten. Sequenced input: peripheral blood. The receptors originated from a man between 50 and 59 years old with active or convalescent COVID-19.

CDR3 in amino acids: CANRQGANNEQFF. CDR3 sequence (DNA): TGTGCCAACCGACAGGGGGCCAACAATGAGCAGTTCTTC. The V gene is TRBV2, the J gene TRBJ2-1; 10 nucleotides agree with TRBD1. Germline CDR1 reads SNHLY; CDR2 reads FYNNEI. V gave up 10 bases and J gave up 5 bases; unmatched junction bases: 5. The CDR3 totals 13 residues.

This clone appeared a few times. For the CDR3, the DNA is TGTGCCAGCAGCCAAGTCGATAATTCACCCCTCCACTTT. Translation: CASSQVDNSPLHF. The chain recombines TRBV3-1 (or the pseudogene TRBV3-2) with TRBJ1-6; D is unresolved. Germline V gives CDR1 LGHDT, CDR2 YNNKEL (reference sequence). Deletions cut 1 base from V and 5 bases from J, with 3 bases between. The CDR3 totals 13 residues.

The V call is TRBV29-1, the J call TRBJ1-2; TRBD1 might be the D (6 bases). Germline CDR1 SQVTM, CDR2 ANQGSEA. Trimming stripped 3 bases from V and 7 bases from J, with 9 bases between. The CDR3 spans 11 residues. The CDR3 nucleotides read TGCAGCGTTGAGGCAGGGGCTGGCTACACCTTC. This gives the protein CSVEAGAGYTF.

This rearrangement joins TRBV14 to TRBJ2-6; 8 bases are shared with TRBD1. Trimming took 1 base from V and 1 from J; bases not matched to a gene: 3. The CDR3 has 17 amino acids. In germline, CDR1 is SGHDN, CDR2 FVKESK. The CDR3 reads CASSQAGGGSGANVLTF. CDR3 bases: TGTGCCAGCAGCCAAGCAGGGGGCGGGTCTGGGGCCAACGTCCTGACTTTC.

The chain is built from TRBV2 and TRBJ2-5, with D tentatively TRBD1 (5 bases). The V end lost 7 bases, the J end lost 5 bases, and 17 bases lay between the germline ends. This CDR3 has 14 residues. The germline CDR1 and CDR2 sequences are SNHLY and FYNNEI. DNA of the CDR3: TGTGCCAGCAACCCCCGTGGGGCCTGGGAGACCCAGTACTTC. It encodes CASNPRGAWETQYF.

The chain carries TRBV7-9 and TRBJ1-5; 8 bases line up with TRBD1. This CDR3 has 15 residues. The germline V gene encodes CDR1 SEHNR and CDR2 FQNEAQ (reference sequence). J gave up 2 bases and V 4 bases, and 4 bases lay outside the gene matches. The CDR3 sequence: CASSSQGDGNQPQHF. CDR3 sequence (DNA): TGTGCCAGCAGCTCACAGGGGGACGGCAATCAGCCCCAGCATTTT.

The chain combines TRBV5-4 with TRBJ1-1; 8 bases fit TRBD1. Trimming removed 4 bases from V and 2 bases from J; junction bases left unmatched: 13. CDR1 and CDR2 (germline): SGHNT, YYREEE (reference sequence). The CDR3 loop spans 17 amino acids. CDR3 nucleotides: TGTGCCAGCAGCCTATACAGATCTGGACAGGGCAACACTGAAGCTTTCTTT. It translates to CASSLYRSGQGNTEAFF.

The rearrangement links TRBV6-6 to TRBJ1-5; no definite D call. The V end lost 7 bases, the J end lost 1 base, and 11 bases lay between the germline ends. The CDR3 totals 14 residues. From germline, CDR1 is MNHNY and CDR2 SVGAGI (reference sequence). The CDR3 spells CASTRGSSNQPQHF. The CDR3 nucleotides are TGTGCCAGCACGCGGGGTTCCAGCAATCAGCCCCAGCATTTT.

CDR3 DNA: TGCAGCGCTCGGACAGGGCTCGACACTGAAGCTTTCTTT. Translation: CSARTGLDTEAFF. The J gene is TRBJ1-1, the V gene TRBV29-1; TRBD1 matches at 8 bases. Unmatched junction bases numbered 7, after V lost 7 bases and J lost 3 bases. This CDR3 is built from 13 residues. CDR1 and CDR2 (germline): SQVTM, ANQGSEA.

This clone was detected once. The V gene is TRBV4-1, the J gene TRBJ1-1; a weak D match, TRBD1 (6 bases). Trimming removed 4 bases at V and 2 bases at J, with 11 bases between. Germline CDR1 reads MGHRA; CDR2 reads YSYEKL. The CDR3 extends over 14 amino acids. As DNA, the CDR3 is TGCGCCAGCAGCCCACCACAGGGAAACACTGAAGCTTTCTTT. Translation: CASSPPQGNTEAFF.